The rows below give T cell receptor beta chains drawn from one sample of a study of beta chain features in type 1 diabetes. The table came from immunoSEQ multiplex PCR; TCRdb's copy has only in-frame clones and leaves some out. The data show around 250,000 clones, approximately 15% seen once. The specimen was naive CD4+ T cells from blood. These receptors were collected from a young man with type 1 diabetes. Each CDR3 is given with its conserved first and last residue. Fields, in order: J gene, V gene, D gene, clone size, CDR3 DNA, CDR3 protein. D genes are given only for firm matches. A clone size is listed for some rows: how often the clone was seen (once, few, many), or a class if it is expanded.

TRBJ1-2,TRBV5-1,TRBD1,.,TGCGCCAGCAGCCGGGACAGGGGGGATCCTAACTATGGCTACACCTTC,CASSRDRGDPNYGYTF
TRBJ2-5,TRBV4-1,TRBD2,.,TGCGCCAGCAGCCAAACAGGGACTGGGACTAGCGGGACGGAGACCCAGTACTTC,CASSQTGTGTSGTETQYF
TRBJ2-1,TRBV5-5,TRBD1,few,TGTGCCAGCAGCTCGACAGGGGAGTCCTACAATGAGCAGTTCTTC,CASSSTGESYNEQFF
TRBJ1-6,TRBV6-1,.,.,TGTGCCAGCAGGACCAGGGGTGATAATTCACCCCTCCACTTT,CASRTRGDNSPLHF
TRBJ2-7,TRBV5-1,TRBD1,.,TGCGCCAGCAGCTGGGGGGACAGGGGTTTCGAGCAGTACTTC,CASSWGDRGFEQYF
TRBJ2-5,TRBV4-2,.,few,TGTGCCAGCAGCCAACTAGAGCAAGAGACCCAGTACTTC,CASSQLEQETQYF
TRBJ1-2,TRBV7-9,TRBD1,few,TGTGCCAGCAGCGAACGGGACAGCCTTAACTATGGCTACACCTTC,CASSERDSLNYGYTF
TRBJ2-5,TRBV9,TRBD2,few,TGTGCCAGCAGCCCGACTAGCGGGAGGGAGACCCAGTACTTC,CASSPTSGRETQYF
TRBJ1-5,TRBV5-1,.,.,TGCGCCAGCAGCTTGGATGGACTGACCAATCAGCCCCAGCATTTT,CASSLDGLTNQPQHF
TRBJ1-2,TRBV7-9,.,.,TGTGCCAGCAGCTTACGCGCGTATGGCTACACCTTC,CASSLRAYGYTF
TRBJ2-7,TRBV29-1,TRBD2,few,TGCAGCGTGTCGGGAGGTAGTTCCTACGAGCAGTACTTC,CSVSGGSSYEQYF
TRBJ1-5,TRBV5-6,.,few,TGTGCCAGCAGCTTGTATGCAGGGGGCAATCAGCCCCAGCATTTT,CASSLYAGGNQPQHF
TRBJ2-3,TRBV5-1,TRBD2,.,TGCGCCAGCAGCCCGGGAGGCCTACATACGCAGTATTTT,CASSPGGLHTQYF
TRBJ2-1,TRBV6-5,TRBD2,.,TGTGCCAGCAGCCCTAGCGGGGACGGCTACAATGAGCAGTTCTTC,CASSPSGDGYNEQFF
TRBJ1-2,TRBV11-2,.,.,TGTGCCAGCAGCTTTTCACAGGGTAACTATGGCTACACCTTC,CASSFSQGNYGYTF
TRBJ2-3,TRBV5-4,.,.,TGTGCCAGCAGCTTGAGCAGGGTTGCAGATACGCAGTATTTT,CASSLSRVADTQYF
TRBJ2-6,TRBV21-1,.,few,TGTGCCAGCAGCAAGTTAAGGACACCCGGGCCCGGGGCCAACGTCCTGACTTTC,CASSKLRTPGPGANVLTF
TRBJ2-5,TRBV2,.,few,TGTGCCAGCAGTGAAGGAGCGGCCCAAGAGACCCAGTACTTC,CASSEGAAQETQYF
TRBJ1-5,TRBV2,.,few,TGTGCCAGCAGTGAATCAGGGGCAGATCAGCCCCAGCATTTT,CASSESGADQPQHF
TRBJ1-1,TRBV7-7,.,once,TGTGCCAGCAGCTTAACAGTGAACACTGAAGCTTTCTTT,CASSLTVNTEAFF
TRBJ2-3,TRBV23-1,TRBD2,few,TGCGCCAGCAGTCAACACCCGGGGGGGGCTAGCACAGATACGCAGTATTTT,CASSQHPGGASTDTQYF
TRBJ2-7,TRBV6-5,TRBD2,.,TGTGCCAGCAGTTACTCGCCCAGCGGGAACTACGAGCAGTACTTC,CASSYSPSGNYEQYF
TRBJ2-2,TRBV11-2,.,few,TGTGCCAGCAGCTTAGCCGGCGGGGTGGGGGAGCTGTTTTTT,CASSLAGGVGELFF
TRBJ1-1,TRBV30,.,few,TGTGCCTGGAGTCGTAACAGGAGGAACACTGAAGCTTTCTTT,CAWSRNRRNTEAFF
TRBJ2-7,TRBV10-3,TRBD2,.,TGTGCCATCAGTGGTACCGGGACTAGCGGGAGGGCCTACGAGCAGTACTTC,CAISGTGTSGRAYEQYF
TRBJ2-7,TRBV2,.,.,TGTGCCAGCAGGTTAGCGAGTCGCGAGTACGAGCAGTACTTC,CASRLASREYEQYF
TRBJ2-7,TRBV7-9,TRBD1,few,TGTGCCAGCAGCTTATCGGAACAGGGGCAATCGCAGTACTTC,CASSLSEQGQSQYF
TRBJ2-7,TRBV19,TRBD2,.,TGTGCCAGTAGTAACCCGGGAGGATTTTACGAGCAGTACTTC,CASSNPGGFYEQYF
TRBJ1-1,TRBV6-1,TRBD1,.,TGTGCCAGCAGGGATACAAACAGGGGACGGGGAGCTTTCTTT,CASRDTNRGRGAFF
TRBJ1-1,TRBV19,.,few,TGTGCCAGTAGTATGCGGGCAGAGAGTGAAGCTTTCTTT,CASSMRAESEAFF
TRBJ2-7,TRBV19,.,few,TGTGCCAGTAGCCCCGGACAGCTCTACGAGCAGTACTTC,CASSPGQLYEQYF
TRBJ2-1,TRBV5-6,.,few,TGTGCCAGCAGCTTGCAAGGGGCGCGGGGCCGGAACAATGAGCAGTTCTTC,CASSLQGARGRNNEQFF
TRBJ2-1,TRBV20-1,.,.,TGCAGTGCTACAGGGAATGAGCAGTTCTTC,CSATGNEQFF
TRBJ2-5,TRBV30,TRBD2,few,TGTGCCTGGAGCGCCGGACTAGCCGGAGAGACCCAGTACTTC,CAWSAGLAGETQYF
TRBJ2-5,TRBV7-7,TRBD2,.,TGTGCCAGCAGCCCAAGGACTAGCGGGAGTGGGGAGACCCAGTACTTC,CASSPRTSGSGETQYF
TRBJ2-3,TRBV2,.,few,TGTGCCAGCAGTCCACTAGGTCCCGTTAGCACAGATACGCAGTATTTT,CASSPLGPVSTDTQYF
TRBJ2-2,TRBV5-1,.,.,TGCGCCAGCAGCTTGGGACAGAGAGCGAACACCGGGGAGCTGTTTTTT,CASSLGQRANTGELFF
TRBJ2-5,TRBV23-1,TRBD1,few,TGCGCCAGCAGTCAATTCCCACAGATCCCGGGACAGGGGGAGACCCAGTACTTC,CASSQFPQIPGQGETQYF
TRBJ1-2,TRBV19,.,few,TGTGCCAGTACTCCTCTCTGGGGGGGGTATGGCTACACCTTC,CASTPLWGGYGYTF
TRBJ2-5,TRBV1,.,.,TGCACCAGCAGCCAGACTCTTGGGGAGACCCAGTACTTC,CTSSQTLGETQYF
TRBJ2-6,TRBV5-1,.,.,TGCGCCAGCAGCACTCCAGGGCCTGGGGCCAACGTCCTGACTTTC,CASSTPGPGANVLTF
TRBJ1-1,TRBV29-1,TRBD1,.,TGCAGCGTCGCAACCGGGACAGGGTTCGTGCGTGCTGAAGCTTTCTTT,CSVATGTGFVRAEAFF